The T cell receptor (beta chain) described here comes from a study of blood T cell repertoires in COVID-19. Study-level background: Acute-phase and convalescent COVID-19 samples originated in the United States, Italy and Spain. Sources were T cells, B-cell-depleted T cells, or PBMCs; the material itself was cDNA or gDNA.

Trimming left V 4 bases short and J 7 bases short, with 8 bases between. The V gene's germline CDR1 is SQVTM and CDR2 ANQGSEA. The CDR3 spans 11 residues. The cohort comprised adults aged 18 to 89 years residing in under 25 US areas. Generated by immunoSEQ multiplex PCR, the TCRdb table keeps only in-frame clones and is missing some. The sample yields some 320,000 clones, roughly 90% seen once. The chain links TRBV29-1 to TRBJ2-1, with D perhaps matching TRBD2 (5 bases). The receptor comes from a man aged 55-75 years who had recovered from COVID-19. The sequencing input was PBMCs or T cells enriched from blood (not recorded which). CDR3 in amino acids: CSVVLVNEQFF. The CDR3 coding sequence is TGCAGCGTTGTACTAGTTAATGAGCAGTTCTTC.